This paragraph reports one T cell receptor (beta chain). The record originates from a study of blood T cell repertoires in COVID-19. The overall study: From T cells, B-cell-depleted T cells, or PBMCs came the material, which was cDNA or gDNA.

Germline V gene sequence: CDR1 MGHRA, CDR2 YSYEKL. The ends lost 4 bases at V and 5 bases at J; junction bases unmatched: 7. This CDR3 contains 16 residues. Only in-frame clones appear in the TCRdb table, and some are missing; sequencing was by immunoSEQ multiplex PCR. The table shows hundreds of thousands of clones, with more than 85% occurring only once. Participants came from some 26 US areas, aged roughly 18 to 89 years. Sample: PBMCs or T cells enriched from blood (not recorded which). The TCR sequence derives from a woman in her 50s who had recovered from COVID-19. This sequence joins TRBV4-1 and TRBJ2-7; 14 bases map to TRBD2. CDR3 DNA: TGCGCCAGCAGCCCGGGACTAGCGGGAGCCATCCACGAGCAGTACTTC. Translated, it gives CASSPGLAGAIHEQYF.